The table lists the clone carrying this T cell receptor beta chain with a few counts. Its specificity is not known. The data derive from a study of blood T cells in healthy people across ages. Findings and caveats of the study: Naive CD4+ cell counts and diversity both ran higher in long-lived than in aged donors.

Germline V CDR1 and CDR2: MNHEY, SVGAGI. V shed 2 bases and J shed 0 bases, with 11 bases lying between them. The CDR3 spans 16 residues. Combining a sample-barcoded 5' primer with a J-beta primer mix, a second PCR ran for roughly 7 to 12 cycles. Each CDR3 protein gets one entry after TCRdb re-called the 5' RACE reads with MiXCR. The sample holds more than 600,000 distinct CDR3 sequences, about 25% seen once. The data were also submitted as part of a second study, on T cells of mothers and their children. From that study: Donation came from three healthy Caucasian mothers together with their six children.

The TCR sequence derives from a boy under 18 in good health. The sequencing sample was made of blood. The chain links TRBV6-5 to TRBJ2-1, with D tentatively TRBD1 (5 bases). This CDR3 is CASSYPTASSYNEQFF. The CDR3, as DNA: TGTGCCAGCAGTTACCCGACAGCCAGCTCCTACAATGAGCAGTTCTTC.